This T cell receptor beta chain stems from a study of low-dose radiotherapy and immunotherapy resistance in tumors. Study details: Aspirin was taken orally by patients at 300 mg daily for four cycles from cycle 1 day 1.

With respect to this clonotype: This is likely an artifact of a read error, given a far larger clone one base away.

Primers targeting TRAV and TRBV primed first-strand cDNA, covering alpha and beta chains. With a constant-region primer and a V-primer adapter, TCRs were subjected to roughly 20 PCR cycles of amplification. TCRdb re-derived calls from the reads in MiXCR, one entry per CDR3 protein. The sample records about 39,000 distinct CDR3 sequences, less than 25% being singletons. Stated time point: after trial treatment. Treatment in this sample: LDRT plus nivolumab, ipilimumab, low-dose cyclophosphamide and aspirin (RACIN trial). The sample here was PBMCs, taken after low-dose radiotherapy plus immunotherapy. This sequence was found in a female donor with ovarian cancer.

CDR3 nucleotide sequence: TGTGCCAGCAGTCTTAGTGGGAATGAGCAGTACTTC. It encodes CASSLSGNEQYF. This sequence joins TRBV2 and TRBJ2-7; D is uncertain. This CDR3 is 12 amino acids long. With 5 bases removed from V and 7 bases from J, the gap between germline ends came to 12 bases. Germline CDR1 reads SNHLY; CDR2 reads FYNNEI.